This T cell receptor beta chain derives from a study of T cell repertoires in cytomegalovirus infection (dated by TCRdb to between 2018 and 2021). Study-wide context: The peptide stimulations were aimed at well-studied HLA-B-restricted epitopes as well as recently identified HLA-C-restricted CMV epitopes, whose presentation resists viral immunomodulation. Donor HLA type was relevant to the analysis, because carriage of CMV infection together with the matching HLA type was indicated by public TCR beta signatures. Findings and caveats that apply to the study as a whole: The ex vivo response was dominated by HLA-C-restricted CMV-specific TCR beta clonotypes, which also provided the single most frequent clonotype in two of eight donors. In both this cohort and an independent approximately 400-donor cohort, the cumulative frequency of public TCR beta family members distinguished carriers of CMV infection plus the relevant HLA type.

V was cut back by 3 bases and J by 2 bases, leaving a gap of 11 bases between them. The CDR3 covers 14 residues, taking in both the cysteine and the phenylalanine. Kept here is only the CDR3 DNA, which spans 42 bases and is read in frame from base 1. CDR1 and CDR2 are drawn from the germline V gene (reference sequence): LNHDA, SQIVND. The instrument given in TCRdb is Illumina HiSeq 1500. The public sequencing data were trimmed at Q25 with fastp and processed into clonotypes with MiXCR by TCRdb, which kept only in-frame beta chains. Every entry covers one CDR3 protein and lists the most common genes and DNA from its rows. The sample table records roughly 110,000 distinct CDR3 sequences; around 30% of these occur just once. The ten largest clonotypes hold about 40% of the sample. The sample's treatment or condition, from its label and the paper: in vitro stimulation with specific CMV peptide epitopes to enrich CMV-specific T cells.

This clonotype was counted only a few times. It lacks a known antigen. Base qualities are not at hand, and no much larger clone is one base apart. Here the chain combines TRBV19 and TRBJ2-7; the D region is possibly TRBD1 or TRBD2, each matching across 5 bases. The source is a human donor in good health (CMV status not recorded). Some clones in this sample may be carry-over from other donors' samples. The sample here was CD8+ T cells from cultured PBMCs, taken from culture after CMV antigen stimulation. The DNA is TGTGCCAGTAGTATTCTTGGGGGAACCTACGAGCAGTACTTC. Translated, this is CASSILGGTYEQYF.